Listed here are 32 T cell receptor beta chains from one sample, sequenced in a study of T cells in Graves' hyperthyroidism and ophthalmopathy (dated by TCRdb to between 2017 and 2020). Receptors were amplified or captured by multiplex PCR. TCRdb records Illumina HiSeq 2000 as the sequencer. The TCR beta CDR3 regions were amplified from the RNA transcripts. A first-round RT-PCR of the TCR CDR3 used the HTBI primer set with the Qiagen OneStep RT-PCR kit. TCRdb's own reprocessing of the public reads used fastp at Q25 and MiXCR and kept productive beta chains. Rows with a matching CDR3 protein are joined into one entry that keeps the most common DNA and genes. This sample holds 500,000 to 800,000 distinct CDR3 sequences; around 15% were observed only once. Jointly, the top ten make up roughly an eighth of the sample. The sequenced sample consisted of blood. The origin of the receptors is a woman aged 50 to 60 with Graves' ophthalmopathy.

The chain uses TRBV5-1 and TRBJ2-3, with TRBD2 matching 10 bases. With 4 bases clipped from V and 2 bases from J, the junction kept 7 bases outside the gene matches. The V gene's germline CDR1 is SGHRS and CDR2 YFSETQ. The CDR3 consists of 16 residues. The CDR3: CASSALAGVNTDTQYF. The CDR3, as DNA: TGCGCCAGCAGCGCGCTAGCGGGAGTTAACACAGATACGCAGTATTTT.

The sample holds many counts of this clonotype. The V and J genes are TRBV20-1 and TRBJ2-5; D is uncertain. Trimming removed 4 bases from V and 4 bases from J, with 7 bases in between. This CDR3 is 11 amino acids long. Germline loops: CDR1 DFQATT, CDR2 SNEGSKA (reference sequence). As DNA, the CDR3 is TGCAGTGCTAAACGGGTAGAGACCCAGTACTTC. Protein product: CSAKRVETQYF.

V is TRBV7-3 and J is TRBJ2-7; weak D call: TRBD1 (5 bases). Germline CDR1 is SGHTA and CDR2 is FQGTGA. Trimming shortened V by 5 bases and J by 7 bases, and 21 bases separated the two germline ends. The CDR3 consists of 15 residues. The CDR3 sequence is CASSQDVGPGGEQYF. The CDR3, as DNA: TGTGCCAGCAGCCAAGACGTGGGGCCCGGTGGTGAGCAGTACTTC.

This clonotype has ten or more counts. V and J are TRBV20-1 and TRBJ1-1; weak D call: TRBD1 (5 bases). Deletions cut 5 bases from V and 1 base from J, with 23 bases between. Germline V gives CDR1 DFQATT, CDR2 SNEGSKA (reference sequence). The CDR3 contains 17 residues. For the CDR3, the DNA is TGCAGTGCTGCCGTTCAGGGTCGGCGCGATCCGAACACTGAAGCTTTCTTT. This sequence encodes CSAAVQGRRDPNTEAFF.

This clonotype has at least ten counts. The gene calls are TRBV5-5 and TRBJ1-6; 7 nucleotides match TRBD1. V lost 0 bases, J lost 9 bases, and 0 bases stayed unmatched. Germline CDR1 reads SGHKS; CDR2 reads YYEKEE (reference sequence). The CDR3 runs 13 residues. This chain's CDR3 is CASSLGDSSPLHF. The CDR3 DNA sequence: TGTGCCAGCAGCTTGGGGGACAGTTCACCCCTCCACTTT.

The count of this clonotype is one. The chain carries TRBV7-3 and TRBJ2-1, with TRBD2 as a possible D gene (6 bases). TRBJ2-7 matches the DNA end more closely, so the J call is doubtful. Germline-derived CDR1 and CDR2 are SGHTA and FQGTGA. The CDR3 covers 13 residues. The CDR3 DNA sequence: TGTGCCAGTGGGACTGGCGCAAACAATGAGCAGTACTTC. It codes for CASGTGANNEQYF.

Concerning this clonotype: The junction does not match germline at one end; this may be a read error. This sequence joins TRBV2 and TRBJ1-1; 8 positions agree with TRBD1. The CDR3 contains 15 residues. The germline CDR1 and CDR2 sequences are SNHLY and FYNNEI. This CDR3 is CASREDRGSYTEAFF. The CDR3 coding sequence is TGTGCCAGCAGGGAAGACAGGGGCTCTTACACTGAAGCTTTCTTT.

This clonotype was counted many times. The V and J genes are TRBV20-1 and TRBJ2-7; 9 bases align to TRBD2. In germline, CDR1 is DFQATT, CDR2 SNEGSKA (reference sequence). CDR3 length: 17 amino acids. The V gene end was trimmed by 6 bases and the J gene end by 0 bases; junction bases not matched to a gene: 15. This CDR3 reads CSATGTSRFGSSYEQYF. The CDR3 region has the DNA TGCAGTGCAACCGGGACTAGCCGGTTTGGGAGCTCCTACGAGCAGTACTTC.

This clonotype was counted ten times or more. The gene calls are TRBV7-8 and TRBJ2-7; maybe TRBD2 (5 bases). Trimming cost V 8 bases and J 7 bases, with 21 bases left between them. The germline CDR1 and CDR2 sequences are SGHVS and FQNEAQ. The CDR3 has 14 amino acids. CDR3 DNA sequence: TGTGCCAGCGCTCCGGGCCCGGGATCAGGAGAGCAGTACTTC. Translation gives CASAPGPGSGEQYF. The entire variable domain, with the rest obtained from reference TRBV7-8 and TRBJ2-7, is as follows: GAGVSQSPRYKVAKRGQDVALRCDPISGHVSLFWYQQALGQGPEFLTYFQNEAQLDKSGLPSDRFFAERPEGSVSTLKIQRTQQEDSAVYLCASAPGPGSGEQYFGPGTRLTVT.

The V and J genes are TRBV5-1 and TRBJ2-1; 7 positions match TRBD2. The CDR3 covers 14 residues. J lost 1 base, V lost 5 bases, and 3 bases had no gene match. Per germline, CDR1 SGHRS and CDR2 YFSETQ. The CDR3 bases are TGCGCCAGCAGAGAGCGGGATTCCTACAATGAGCAGTTCTTC. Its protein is CASRERDSYNEQFF.

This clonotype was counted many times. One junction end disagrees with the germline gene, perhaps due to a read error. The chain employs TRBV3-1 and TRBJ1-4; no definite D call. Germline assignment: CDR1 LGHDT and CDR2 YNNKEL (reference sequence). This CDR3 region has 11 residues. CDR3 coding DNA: TGCGCCAGCAGCCAAGGTGAAAAACTGTTTTTT. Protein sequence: CASSQGEKLFF.

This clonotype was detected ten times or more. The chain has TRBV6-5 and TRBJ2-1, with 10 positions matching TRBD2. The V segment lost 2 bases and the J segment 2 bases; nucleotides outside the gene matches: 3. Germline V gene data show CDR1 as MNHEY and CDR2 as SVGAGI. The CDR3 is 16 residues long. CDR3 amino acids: CASSYELAGTYNEQFF. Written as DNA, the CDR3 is TGTGCCAGCAGTTACGAACTAGCGGGAACCTACAATGAGCAGTTCTTC.

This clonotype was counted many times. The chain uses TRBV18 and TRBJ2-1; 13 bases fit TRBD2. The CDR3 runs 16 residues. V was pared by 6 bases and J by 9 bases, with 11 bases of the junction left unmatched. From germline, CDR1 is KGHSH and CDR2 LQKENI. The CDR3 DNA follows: TGTGCCAGCTCCCATACTGGGACTAGCGGGAAGTTTGAGCAGTTCTTC. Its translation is CASSHTGTSGKFEQFF.

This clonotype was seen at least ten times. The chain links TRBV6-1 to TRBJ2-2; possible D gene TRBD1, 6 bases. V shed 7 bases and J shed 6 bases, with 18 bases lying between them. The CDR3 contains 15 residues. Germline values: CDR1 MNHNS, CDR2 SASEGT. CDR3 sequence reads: CASTGTGSWSGELFF. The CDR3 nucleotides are TGTGCCAGCACCGGAACAGGGAGCTGGTCCGGGGAGCTGTTTTTT.

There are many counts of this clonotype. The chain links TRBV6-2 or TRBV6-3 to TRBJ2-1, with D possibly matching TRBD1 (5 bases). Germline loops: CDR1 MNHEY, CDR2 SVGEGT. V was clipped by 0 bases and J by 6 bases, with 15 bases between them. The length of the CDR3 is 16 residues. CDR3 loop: CASSYSKVRGFNEQFF. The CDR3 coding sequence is TGTGCCAGCAGTTACTCGAAAGTTAGGGGTTTCAATGAGCAGTTCTTC.

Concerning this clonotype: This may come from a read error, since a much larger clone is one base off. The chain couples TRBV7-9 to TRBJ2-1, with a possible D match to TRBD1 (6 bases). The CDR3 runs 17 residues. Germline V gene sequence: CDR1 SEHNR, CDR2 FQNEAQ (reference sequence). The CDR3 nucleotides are TGTGCCAGCAGCAGAAGGGTCGTAGGGGGTCCCTACAATGAGCAGCTCTTC. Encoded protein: CASSRRVVGGPYNEQLF.

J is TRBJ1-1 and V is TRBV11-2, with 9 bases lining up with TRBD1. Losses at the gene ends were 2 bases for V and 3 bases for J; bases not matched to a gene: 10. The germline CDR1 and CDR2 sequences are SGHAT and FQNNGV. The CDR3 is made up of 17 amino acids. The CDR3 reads CASSLFHRDRVDTEAFF. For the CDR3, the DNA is TGTGCCAGCAGCTTATTCCACCGGGACAGGGTTGACACTGAAGCTTTCTTT.

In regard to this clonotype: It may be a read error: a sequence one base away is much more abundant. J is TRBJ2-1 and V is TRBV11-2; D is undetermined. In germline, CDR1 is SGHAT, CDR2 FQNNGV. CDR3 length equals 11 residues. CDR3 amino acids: CASNSYNEQLF. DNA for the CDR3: TGTGCCAGCAACTCTTACAATGAGCAGCTCTTC.

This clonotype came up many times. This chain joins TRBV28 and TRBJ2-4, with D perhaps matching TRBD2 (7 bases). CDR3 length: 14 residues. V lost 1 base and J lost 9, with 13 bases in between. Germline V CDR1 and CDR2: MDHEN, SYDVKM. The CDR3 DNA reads TGTGCCAGCAGTTTATCCTGGGAGGGGGGCATTCAGTACTTC. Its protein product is CASSLSWEGGIQYF.

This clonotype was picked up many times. DNA for the CDR3: TGTGCCAGCAGTTTCCCTAGCGGCGTGTACAATGAGCAGTTCTTC. It specifies CASSFPSGVYNEQFF. The rearrangement joins TRBV12-3 or TRBV12-4 to TRBJ2-1; 7 bases are a match to TRBD2. V shed 3 bases, J shed 4 bases, and the junction held 6 bases outside the gene matches. There are 15 residues in the CDR3.

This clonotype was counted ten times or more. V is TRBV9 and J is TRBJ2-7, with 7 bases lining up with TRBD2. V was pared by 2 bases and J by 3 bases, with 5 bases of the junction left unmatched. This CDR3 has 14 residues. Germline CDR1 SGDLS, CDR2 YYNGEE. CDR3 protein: CASSVTGTNYEQYF. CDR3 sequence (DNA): TGTGCCAGCAGCGTCACCGGGACTAACTACGAGCAGTACTTC.

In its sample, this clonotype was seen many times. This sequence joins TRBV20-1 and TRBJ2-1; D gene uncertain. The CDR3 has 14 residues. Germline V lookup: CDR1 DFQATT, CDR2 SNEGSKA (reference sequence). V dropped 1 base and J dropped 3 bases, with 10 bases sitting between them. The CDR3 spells CSARARTNYNEQFF. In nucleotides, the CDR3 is TGCAGTGCTAGAGCCCGGACCAACTACAATGAGCAGTTCTTC.

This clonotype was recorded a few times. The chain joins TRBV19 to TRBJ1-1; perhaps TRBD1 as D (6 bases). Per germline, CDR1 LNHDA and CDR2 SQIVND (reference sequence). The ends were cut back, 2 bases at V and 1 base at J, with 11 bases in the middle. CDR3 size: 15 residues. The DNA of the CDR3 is TGTGCCAGTAGTATACAGGGGACAAAGAACACTGAAGCTTTCTTT. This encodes CASSIQGTKNTEAFF.

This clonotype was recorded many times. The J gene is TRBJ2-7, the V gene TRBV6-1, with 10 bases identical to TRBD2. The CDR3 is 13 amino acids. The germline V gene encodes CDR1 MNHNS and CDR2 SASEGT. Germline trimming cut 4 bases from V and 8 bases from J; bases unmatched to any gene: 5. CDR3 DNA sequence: TGTGCCAGCAGTGGGGAACTAGCGGGGCAGCAGTACTTC. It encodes CASSGELAGQQYF.

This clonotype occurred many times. CDR3 protein: CSVWTGSSYNEQFF. CDR3 nucleotides: TGCAGCGTTTGGACAGGGAGCTCCTACAATGAGCAGTTCTTC. The rearrangement links TRBV29-1 to TRBJ2-1, with 8 bases matching TRBD1. CDR1 is SQVTM, CDR2 ANQGSEA, per germline. The CDR3 covers 14 residues. V shed 5 bases and J 0 bases; nucleotides not matched to a gene: 3.

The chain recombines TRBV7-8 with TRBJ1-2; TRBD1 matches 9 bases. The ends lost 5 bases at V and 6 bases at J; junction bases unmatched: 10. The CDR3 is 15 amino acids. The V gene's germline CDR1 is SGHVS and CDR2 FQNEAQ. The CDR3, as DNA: TGTGCCAGCAGCACACGGACAGGGGAGGTGAATGGCTACACCTTC. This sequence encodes CASSTRTGEVNGYTF.

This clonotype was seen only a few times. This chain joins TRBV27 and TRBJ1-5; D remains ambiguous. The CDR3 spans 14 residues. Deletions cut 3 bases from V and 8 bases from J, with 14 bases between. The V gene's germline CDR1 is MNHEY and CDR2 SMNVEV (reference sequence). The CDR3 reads CASSFAGPAKPQHF. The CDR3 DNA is TGTGCCAGCAGTTTCGCCGGCCCCGCAAAGCCCCAGCATTTT.

This CDR3 reads CATIAPSNLAGGHYEQYF. For the CDR3, the DNA is TGTGCCACCATTGCCCCTAGCAACCTAGCGGGGGGCCACTACGAGCAGTACTTC. This rearrangement joins TRBV6-1 to TRBJ2-7; 11 nucleotides align to TRBD2. With V trimmed by 10 bases and J by 3 bases, 20 bases remained unmatched. CDR3 length: 18 amino acids. Per germline, CDR1 MNHNS and CDR2 SASEGT.

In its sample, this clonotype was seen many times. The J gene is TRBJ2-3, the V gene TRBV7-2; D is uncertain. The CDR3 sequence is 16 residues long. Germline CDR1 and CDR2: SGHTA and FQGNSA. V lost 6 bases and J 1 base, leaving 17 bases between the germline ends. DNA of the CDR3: TGTGCCAGCAGTTTCCCTTCCGGAACCGGCACAGATACGCAGTATTTT. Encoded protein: CASSFPSGTGTDTQYF.

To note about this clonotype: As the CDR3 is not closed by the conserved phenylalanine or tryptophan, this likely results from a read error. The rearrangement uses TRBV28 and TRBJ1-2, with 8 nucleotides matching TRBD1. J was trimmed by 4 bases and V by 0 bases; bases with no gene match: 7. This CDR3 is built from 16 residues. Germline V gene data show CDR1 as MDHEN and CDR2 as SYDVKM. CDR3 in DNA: TGTGCCAGCAGTTTATGGGGGACAGGCAATCGCTATGGCTACACCTCC. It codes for CASSLWGTGNRYGYTS.

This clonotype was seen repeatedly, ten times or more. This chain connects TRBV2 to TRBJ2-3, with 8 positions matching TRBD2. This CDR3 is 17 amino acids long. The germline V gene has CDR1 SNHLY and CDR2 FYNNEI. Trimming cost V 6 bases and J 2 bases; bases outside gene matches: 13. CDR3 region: CASRDAFGTSNTDTQYF. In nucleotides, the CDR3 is TGTGCCAGCAGGGATGCATTCGGGACTAGTAACACAGATACGCAGTATTTT. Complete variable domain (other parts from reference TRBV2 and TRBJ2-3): EPEVTQTPSHQVTQMGQEVILRCVPISNHLYFYWYRQILGQKVEFLVSFYNNEISEKSEIFDDQFSVERPDGSNFTLKIRSTKLEDSAMYFCASRDAFGTSNTDTQYFGPGTRLTVL.

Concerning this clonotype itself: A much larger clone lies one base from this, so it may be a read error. In DNA, the CDR3 is TGTGCCAGCAGCGGGGTAGCGGAACCGAGGCACAATGAGCAGTACTTC. It specifies CASSGVAEPRHNEQYF. This chain connects TRBV11-2 to TRBJ2-1, with a tentative D call TRBD2 (6 bases). The J call may be incorrect, as the DNA end agrees better with TRBJ2-7. Germline V gene sequence: CDR1 SGHAT, CDR2 FQNNGV. The CDR3 sequence is 16 residues long.